This entry lists 4 T cell receptor beta chains sequenced from one sample in a study of shared clonotypes between healthy human individuals. The table came from immunoSEQ multiplex PCR; TCRdb's copy has only in-frame clones and leaves some out. The sample yields about 2.1 million clones, under 95% seen once. CD45RO-negative, CCR7-selected cells formed the naive CD8 fraction, which excluded terminally differentiated effector memory CD45RA+ cells. The source material was naive CD8+ T cells from PBMCs. These receptors all come from a man between 18 and 29 years old in good health. Some clones in this sample may be carry-over from other donors' samples.

The rearrangement joins TRBV28 to TRBJ1-1, with unresolved D. The CDR3 runs to 14 residues. From germline, CDR1 is MDHEN and CDR2 SYDVKM. Trimming stripped 8 bases from V and 3 bases from J, with 16 bases between. The CDR3 loop is CASLRALRDTEAFF. In nucleotides, the CDR3 is TGTGCCAGCCTCCGGGCTTTGAGGGACACTGAAGCTTTCTTT.

This clone appeared a single time. The same CDR3 is also encoded by other DNA sequences in this sample. The chain combines TRBV27 with TRBJ2-7; 10 bases line up with TRBD2. CDR1 MNHEY and CDR2 SMNVEV come from the germline V gene (reference sequence). Germline trimming cut 5 bases from V and 2 bases from J; bases unmatched to any gene: 9. There are 16 residues in the CDR3. CDR3 bases: TGTGCCAGCAGTCCCACTCCAGGACTAGCGGCCTACGAGCAGTACTTC. This encodes CASSPTPGLAAYEQYF.

This chain joins TRBV27 and TRBJ1-5, with 7 bases aligning to TRBD1. Looked up from germline, CDR1 is MNHEY and CDR2 is SMNVEV (reference sequence). V shed 5 bases and J 4 bases; nucleotides not matched to a gene: 11. The CDR3 covers 16 residues. CDR3 residues: CASSPSTGEWNQPQHF. The CDR3 DNA is TGTGCCAGCAGTCCGAGCACAGGGGAATGGAATCAGCCCCAGCATTTT.

The gene calls are TRBV6-5 and TRBJ1-1; D may be TRBD1 (5 bases). CDR3 length: 15 residues. From germline, CDR1 is MNHEY and CDR2 SVGAGI. Trimming stripped 0 bases from V and 4 bases from J, with 12 bases between. The CDR3 protein is CASSYSWGGGTEAFF. The CDR3 DNA is TGTGCCAGCAGTTACTCGTGGGGGGGTGGCACTGAAGCTTTCTTT.